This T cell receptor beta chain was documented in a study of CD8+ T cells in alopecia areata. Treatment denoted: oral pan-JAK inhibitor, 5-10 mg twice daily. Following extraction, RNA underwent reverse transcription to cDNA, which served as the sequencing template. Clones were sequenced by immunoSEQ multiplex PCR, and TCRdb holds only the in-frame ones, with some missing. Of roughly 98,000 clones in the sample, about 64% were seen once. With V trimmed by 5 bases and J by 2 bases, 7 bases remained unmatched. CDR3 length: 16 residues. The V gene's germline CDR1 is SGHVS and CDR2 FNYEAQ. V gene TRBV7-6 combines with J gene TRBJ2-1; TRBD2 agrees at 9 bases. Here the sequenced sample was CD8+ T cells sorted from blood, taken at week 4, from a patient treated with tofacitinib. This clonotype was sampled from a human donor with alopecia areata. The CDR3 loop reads CASSQNSGSPYNEQFF. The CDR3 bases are TGTGCCAGCAGCCAAAATAGCGGGAGCCCCTACAATGAGCAGTTCTTC.